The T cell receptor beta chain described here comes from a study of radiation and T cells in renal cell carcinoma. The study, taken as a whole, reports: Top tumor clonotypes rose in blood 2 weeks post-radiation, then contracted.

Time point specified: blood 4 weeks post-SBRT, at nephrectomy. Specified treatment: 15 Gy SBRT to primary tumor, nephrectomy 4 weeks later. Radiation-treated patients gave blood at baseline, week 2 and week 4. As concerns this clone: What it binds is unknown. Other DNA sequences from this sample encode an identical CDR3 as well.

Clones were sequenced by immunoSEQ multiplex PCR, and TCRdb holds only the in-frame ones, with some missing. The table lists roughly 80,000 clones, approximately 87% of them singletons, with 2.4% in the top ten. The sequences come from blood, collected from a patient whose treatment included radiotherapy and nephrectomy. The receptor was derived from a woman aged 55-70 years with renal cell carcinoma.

CDR3 nucleotides: TGTGCCAGCAGCTTAAGCCGTAATGAAAAACTGTTTTTT. Translated: CASSLSRNEKLFF. The chain uses TRBV11-2 and TRBJ1-4; no reliable D call. The germline V gene has CDR1 SGHAT and CDR2 FQNNGV. CDR3 length equals 13 residues. V lost 2 bases, J lost 4 bases, and 5 bases lay in between.